These 24 T cell receptor beta chains originate from one sample sequenced in a study of response to subunit inactivated influenza vaccine. TCRdb called the RT-PCR reads again in MiXCR, with one record for every CDR3 protein. The sample contains 300,000 to 350,000 distinct CDR3 sequences, about 20% of which appear only once. The material was PBMCs from blood, obtained approximately 20 months after vaccination. The receptors here all came from a man aged 50 to 75 who received an inactivated influenza vaccine.

This clonotype was observed at least ten times. The chain recombines TRBV12-3 or TRBV12-4 with TRBJ1-1, with D maybe TRBD1 (5 bases). V lost 6 bases and J 1 base, leaving 12 bases between the germline ends. The length of the CDR3 is 14 residues. CDR3 in DNA: TGTGCCAGCAGCTTGGGGACGGGGAACACTGAAGCTTTCTTT. Amino acid sequence: CASSLGTGNTEAFF.

This clonotype has a count of ten or more. The J gene is TRBJ1-2, the V gene TRBV29-1, with D tentatively TRBD1 (5 bases). The V and J ends lost 4 bases and 8 bases respectively, with 14 bases between them. Germline assignment: CDR1 SQVTM and CDR2 ANQGSEA. This CDR3 has 12 residues. The CDR3 spells CSVGDEPKGYTF. Written as DNA, the CDR3 is TGCAGCGTTGGGGACGAGCCTAAGGGCTACACCTTC.

Comment on this clonotype: Possible read error: a much larger clone is one base away. The rearrangement links TRBV12-3 or TRBV12-4 to TRBJ1-2; D gene unclear. The CDR3 is 12 amino acids. Trimming removed 6 bases from V and 2 bases from J, with 7 bases in between. The CDR3 region is CASSRDNYGYTF. The DNA for the CDR3 is TGTGCCAGCAGCCGCGACAACTATGGCTACACCTTC.

This clonotype was recorded many times. The rearrangement joins TRBV12-3 or TRBV12-4 to TRBJ1-5; D is undetermined. The CDR3 is 13 amino acids. The V end was cut by 5 bases, the J end by 1 base, with 6 bases between. In DNA form, the CDR3 reads TGTGCCAGCAGTCCTTTGAGCAATCAGCCCCAGCATTTT. Protein sequence: CASSPLSNQPQHF.

This clonotype was seen only a few times. V gene TRBV7-9 combines with J gene TRBJ2-5, with D possibly matching TRBD2 (6 bases). The V and J ends lost 5 bases and 2 bases respectively, with 12 bases between them. The germline CDR1 and CDR2 sequences are SEHNR and FQNEAQ (reference sequence). This CDR3 contains 14 residues. As DNA, the CDR3 is TGTGCCAGCAGCGACTCAGGAGGGCAAGAGACCCAGTACTTC. Protein product: CASSDSGGQETQYF. Full variable domain (rest looked up from reference TRBV7-9 and TRBJ2-5): DTGVSQNPRHKITKRGQNVTFRCDPISEHNRLYWYRQTLGQGPEFLTYFQNEAQLEKSRLLSDRFSAERPKGSFSTLEIQRTEQGDSAMYLCASSDSGGQETQYFGPGTRLLVL.

The gene calls are TRBV30 and TRBJ1-1, with a possible D match to TRBD1 (6 bases). Germline-derived CDR1 and CDR2 are GTSNPN and SVGIG (reference sequence). The V and J ends lost 2 bases and 0 bases respectively, with 7 bases between them. The CDR3 has 13 residues. The CDR3: CAWSTGMNTEAFF. The CDR3 nucleotides are TGTGCCTGGAGTACAGGGATGAACACTGAAGCTTTCTTT.

The chain combines TRBV3-1 with TRBJ2-1, with a weak D call TRBD2 (5 bases). CDR1 is LGHDT and CDR2 is YNNKEL in the germline V gene (reference sequence). The CDR3 runs to 15 residues. The ends were cut back, 5 bases at V and 2 bases at J, with 13 bases in the middle. DNA for the CDR3: TGTGCCAGCAGCTCAAAGCGGTCACCCTACAATGAGCAGTTCTTC. It translates to CASSSKRSPYNEQFF.

The genes are TRBV18 and TRBJ1-1; TRBD1 might be the D (6 bases). CDR1 and CDR2 from the germline V gene are KGHSH and LQKENI. V was pared by 3 bases and J by 2 bases, with 19 bases between. This CDR3 is 17 amino acids long. In nucleotides, the CDR3 is TGTGCCAGCTCACCGAACATCAGGGGCAGGGAAAACACTGAAGCTTTCTTT. Its protein is CASSPNIRGRENTEAFF.

This clonotype occurred a few times. The chain couples TRBV6-2 or TRBV6-3 to TRBJ2-5, with 10 positions matching TRBD1. The CDR3 loop spans 14 amino acids. Germline V CDR1 and CDR2: MNHEY, SVGEGT. Unmatched junction bases numbered 8, after V lost 8 bases and J lost 5 bases. The CDR3 bases are TGTGCCAGCCGAGACAGGGGGCATTGGGAGACCCAGTACTTC. It specifies CASRDRGHWETQYF.

The chain joins TRBV19 to TRBJ2-1, with TRBD2 as a possible D gene (6 bases). The CDR3 has 17 amino acids. Germline V gives CDR1 LNHDA, CDR2 SQIVND (reference sequence). The V end lost 6 bases, the J end lost 8 bases, and 26 bases lay between the germline ends. In DNA form, the CDR3 reads TGTGCCAGTAGCCGTAGGGCGGGGTTGTTAGGTAACTATGAGCAGTTCTTC. This translates into CASSRRAGLLGNYEQFF. Supplemented by reference TRBV19 and TRBJ2-1, the full variable domain reads DGGITQSPKYLFRKEGQNVTLSCEQNLNHDAMYWYRQDPGQGLRLIYYSQIVNDFQKGDIAEGYSVSREKKESFPLTVTSAQKNPTAFYLCASSRRAGLLGNYEQFFGPGTRLTVL.

This chain uses TRBV11-2 with TRBJ1-1; D is possibly TRBD1 (5 bases). Trimming took 5 bases from V and 4 from J, leaving 14 bases between them. This CDR3 is 14 amino acids long. From germline, CDR1 is SGHAT and CDR2 FQNNGV. CDR3 in amino acids: CASSPRVGSTEAFF. CDR3 coding DNA: TGTGCCAGCAGCCCCAGGGTTGGGAGCACTGAAGCTTTCTTT.

The V and J genes are TRBV20-1 and TRBJ2-5, with TRBD1 matching over 7 bases. V shed 3 bases and J 7 bases; nucleotides not matched to a gene: 8. From germline, CDR1 is DFQATT and CDR2 SNEGSKA (reference sequence). This CDR3 region has 13 residues. The CDR3: CSASQGVLGTQYF. In DNA, the CDR3 is TGCAGTGCTAGTCAGGGGGTCCTTGGGACCCAGTACTTC.

This clonotype was found many times. This rearrangement joins TRBV29-1 to TRBJ1-1; D gene uncertain. Trimming shortened V by 4 bases and J by 1 base, and 10 bases separated the two germline ends. CDR1 and CDR2 from the germline V gene are SQVTM and ANQGSEA. The CDR3 totals 13 residues. The CDR3 nucleotides read TGCAGCGTTGCCGGTCGGCAGAACACTGAAGCTTTCTTT. Amino acid sequence: CSVAGRQNTEAFF.

This clonotype occurred a few times. The genes are TRBV12-3 or TRBV12-4 and TRBJ1-2; no clear D gene. Between the trimmed V and J ends, which lost 6 bases and 0 bases, there was a span of 14 bases. The CDR3 is 15 residues long. The CDR3 spells CASSSFRSTNYGYTF. For the CDR3, the DNA is TGTGCCAGCAGCTCCTTCCGAAGCACTAACTATGGCTACACCTTC.

The V gene is TRBV28, the J gene TRBJ1-5; no definite D call. This CDR3 comprises 15 residues. The germline V and J ends were trimmed by 6 bases and 1 base, with 13 bases remaining between them. Germline CDR1 MDHEN, CDR2 SYDVKM. The CDR3 protein is CASSSPPVSNQPQHF. The CDR3 DNA reads TGTGCCAGCAGCTCTCCGCCTGTGAGCAATCAGCCCCAGCATTTT.

The chain joins TRBV7-8 to TRBJ2-7, with D perhaps TRBD1 or TRBD2 (6 bases each). The V end was cut by 6 bases, the J end by 4 bases, with 19 bases between. CDR3 length equals 15 residues. The V gene's germline CDR1 is SGHVS and CDR2 FQNEAQ. The CDR3 region is CASSPLGGLSYEQYF. The CDR3 DNA reads as TGTGCCAGCAGTCCGCTAGGGGGGCTTAGTTACGAGCAGTACTTC.

This clonotype was picked up a small number of times. This chain connects TRBV24-1 to TRBJ1-5; maybe TRBD1 (6 bases). Germline CDR1 and CDR2: KGHDR and SFDVKD. V was cut by 4 bases and J by 3 bases, with 12 bases left in between. The CDR3 consists of 15 residues. Here the CDR3 reads CATSDPRGDNQPQHF. CDR3 DNA sequence: TGTGCCACCAGTGACCCCAGGGGAGACAATCAGCCCCAGCATTTT.

In DNA form, the CDR3 reads TGTGCCAGCAGCATCGGGACAGCCCACTATGGCTACACCTTC. Encoded protein: CASSIGTAHYGYTF. V and J are TRBV7-9 and TRBJ1-2; 7 nucleotides agree with TRBD1. The J segment lost 3 bases and the V segment lost 5 bases, leaving 6 bases of the junction unmatched. Germline V CDR1 and CDR2: SEHNR, FQNEAQ (reference sequence). The CDR3 is made up of 14 amino acids.

The rearrangement joins TRBV20-1 to TRBJ1-1; D might be TRBD1 (5 bases). CDR1 is DFQATT, CDR2 SNEGSKA, per germline (reference sequence). Between the trimmed V and J ends, which lost 0 bases and 4 bases, there was a span of 12 bases. This CDR3 has 14 residues. The CDR3 sequence is CSARDIRAFTEAFF. CDR3 DNA sequence: TGCAGTGCTAGAGATATCAGGGCCTTCACTGAAGCTTTCTTT.

This sequence joins TRBV5-1 and TRBJ1-4; 8 bases line up with TRBD1. The length of the CDR3 is 16 residues. Germline CDR1 is SGHRS and CDR2 is YFSETQ. V shed 0 bases and J 8 bases; nucleotides not matched to a gene: 9. Here the CDR3 DNA reads TGCGCCAGCAGCTTGGGAGAGACAGGGGCGAACGAAAAACTGTTTTTT. It codes for CASSLGETGANEKLFF.

There are many counts of this clonotype. The J gene is TRBJ1-2, the V gene TRBV7-2, with D maybe TRBD1 (5 bases). Trimming removed 2 bases from V and 9 bases from J, with 16 bases in between. Germline V gives CDR1 SGHTA, CDR2 FQGNSA. CDR3 size: 14 residues. The CDR3 reads CASSLSEGSYRYTF. The CDR3, as DNA: TGTGCCAGCAGCTTATCCGAGGGGTCCTACCGCTACACCTTC. Filled out from reference TRBV7-2 and TRBJ1-2, the complete variable domain reads GAGVSQSPSNKVTEKGKDVELRCDPISGHTALYWYRQSLGQGLEFLIYFQGNSAPDKSGLPSDRFSAERTGGSVSTLTIQRTQQEDSAVYLCASSLSEGSYRYTFGSGTRLTVV.

The chain's CDR3 is CASSLNPGGTKKEQFF. DNA for the CDR3: TGTGCCAGCAGCTTAAATCCGGGGGGTACCAAGAAAGAGCAGTTCTTC. V is TRBV7-3 and J is TRBJ2-1; the match to TRBD2 covers 7 bases. Trimming took 1 base from V and 10 from J; bases not matched to a gene: 13. Germline V gene data show CDR1 as SGHTA and CDR2 as FQGTGA. The CDR3 spans 16 residues.

This clonotype was seen more than once but under ten times. The genes are TRBV4-3 and TRBJ1-4; tentatively, D is TRBD1 (6 bases). Germline CDR1 is LGHNA and CDR2 is YSLEER. This CDR3 is built from 15 residues. Deletions cut 4 bases from V and 4 bases from J, with 13 bases between. The CDR3 DNA sequence: TGCGCCAGCAGCCTCACAGGGTTGAATAATGAAAAACTGTTTTTT. Its protein is CASSLTGLNNEKLFF.

There are many counts of this clonotype. The CDR3 DNA sequence: TGTGCCAGCAGCACCGGGACAGGAAATCAAGCTTTCTTT. As protein: CASSTGTGNQAFF. The chain is built from TRBV5-5 and TRBJ1-1; 8 bases map to TRBD1. The CDR3 is made up of 13 amino acids. The V gene end was trimmed by 4 bases and the J gene end by 9 bases; junction bases not matched to a gene: 8. Per the germline V gene, CDR1 is SGHKS and CDR2 is YYEKEE (reference sequence).